The present TCR beta chain was sequenced within a study of response to subunit inactivated influenza vaccine (dated by TCRdb to about 2018). General notes on the study: Deep quantitative profiling of the T cell receptor repertoire was used in the study to follow responses to a trivalent subunit inactivated influenza vaccine. Points the paper makes about the study in general: The authors suggested that each seasonal influenza vaccination may recruit only a limited number of new T cells.

Comments on this clonotype: No cognate antigen has been identified for it. Base qualities are missing; no much larger clone stands one base away.

The CDR3 spans 17 residues, from the cysteine through the phenylalanine. CDR3 DNA is the only sequence kept; it has 51 bases, read in frame from the first base. Germline trimming amounts to 2 bases on V and 3 bases on J, with 12 as the count of junction bases outside the gene matches. CDR1 and CDR2, per the germline V gene (reference sequence), are MNHEY and SMNVEV. The library came from RT-PCR. Sequencing took place on an Illumina HiSeq 2500. Clones were called with MiXCR by TCRdb after fastp trimmed the public reads at Q25, and only in-frame beta chains were retained. Each entry merges the rows of one CDR3 protein and shows their most common DNA and genes. The sample records about 170,000 distinct CDR3 sequences, approximately 12% of which are singletons. The ten largest clonotypes hold 25% to 35% of the sample. This sample was also put to use in a study of T cells expressing NK-cell markers. As described in the second report: TCR beta cDNA libraries were made by 5'RACE template switching that added a universal primer site and unique molecular identifiers. TCR beta-chain repertoires were profiled in sorted CD3+CD56+NKG2C+, CD3+CD56+NKG2C- and CD3+CD56-NKG2C+ T-cell subsets from fewer than 10 donors. Seven of the eight sequenced donors were HCMV-seropositive and one was HCMV-seronegative. In several experiments an anti-gammadeltaTCR antibody was added to restrict sorting to alphabetaTCR-expressing T cells. For five or six donors, the dominant CD3+CD56+NKG2C+ clonotypes were among the top 10 CD8+ clonotypes and accounted for about 1.0-7.0% of CD8+ T cells. Those dominant clonotypes were again the most abundant among CD3+CD56-NKG2C+ cells in a few donors, at about 25-65%. It remained unclear whether the expanded NKG2C-expressing T cell clones were specific for HCMV antigens. All eight donors whose samples were sequenced were randomly selected healthy volunteers, three of them men and five women. To determine HCMV serostatus, a commercial ELISA kit was used to detect HCMV-specific IgG in serum. Peripheral blood mononuclear cells were isolated from blood by Ficoll density gradient centrifugation. Using Miltenyi isolation kits, CD4+ and CD8+ T cells were isolated from PBMC through magnetic immunoseparation. Priming for cDNA synthesis came from the TCR beta constant segment, and two successive PCR amplification steps followed. Illumina HiSeq 2000/2500, MiSeq or NextSeq was used to sequence libraries as 2 x 150 bp reads. Reads were demultiplexed and grouped by UMI with MIGEC, and clonotypes were assembled and quantified with MiTCR. To exclude erroneous sequences, any TCR cDNA sequence not supported by at least two reads was discarded. The tcR package was used for downstream repertoire analysis, and clonotypes were matched across fractions by CDR3 nucleotide sequence plus V segment. VDJmatch was used to annotate antigen specificity against VDJdb, with one amino acid substitution allowed in CDR3.

Sequenced here: CD8+ T cells sorted from PBMCs, sampled about 13 days after vaccination. The V and J segments used are TRBV27 and TRBJ2-7, with TRBD2 identical over 8 junction bases. This receptor was obtained from a man aged 45-65 years who received an inactivated influenza vaccine. Donor details come from another sample of the same person, matched by shared clones. The sequenced DNA is TGTGCCAGCAGTTTACGGGGGGGTCTCGAAGGATTCTACGAGCAGTACTTC. It translates to CASSLRGGLEGFYEQYF.